Following are 14 T cell receptor beta chains from one sample sequenced in a study of cytomegalovirus exposure and HLA in healthy donors. The PCR made use of 60 Vbeta and 13 Jbeta primers. Method: immunoSEQ multiplex PCR; TCRdb's copy keeps in-frame clones and lacks some. The profile shows about 150,000 clones, about 88% of them singletons. Sequencing input: PBMCs. These TCRs come from a woman between 18 and 29 years old in good health and CMV-seronegative.

This rearrangement joins TRBV6-5 to TRBJ1-1; D ambiguous. V lost 0 bases and J 1 base, leaving 6 bases between the germline ends. Per the germline V gene, CDR1 is MNHEY and CDR2 is SVGAGI. This CDR3 spans 14 amino acids. Written as DNA, the CDR3 is TGTGCCAGCAGTTACTCGGCAGAGAACACTGAAGCTTTCTTT. Its protein is CASSYSAENTEAFF.

This clone has just one count. The rearrangement links TRBV5-4 to TRBJ2-7; 11 bases line up with TRBD2. V dropped 3 bases and J dropped 1; count of bases not matched to a gene: 3. Germline CDR1 reads SGHNT; CDR2 reads YYREEE (reference sequence). This CDR3 comprises 15 residues. CDR3 coding DNA: TGTGCCAGCAGCTGGACTAGCGGGCCATCCTACGAGCAGTACTTC. Its translation is CASSWTSGPSYEQYF.

The V gene is TRBV7-7, the J gene TRBJ2-7; 7 nucleotides line up with TRBD1. This CDR3 comprises 13 residues. V was pared by 5 bases and J by 6 bases, with 7 bases of the junction left unmatched. Looked up from germline, CDR1 is SSHAT and CDR2 is FNYEAQ (reference sequence). The CDR3: CASSPYRGPEQYF. CDR3 sequence (DNA): TGTGCCAGCAGCCCTTACAGGGGACCCGAGCAGTACTTC.

The chain joins TRBV19 to TRBJ2-3; D possibly corresponds to TRBD1 (6 bases). The ends were cut back, 6 bases at V and 0 bases at J, with 13 bases in the middle. Germline values: CDR1 LNHDA, CDR2 SQIVND (reference sequence). The CDR3 consists of 15 residues. DNA for the CDR3: TGTGCCAGTAGGCTACAGGGATACAGCACAGATACGCAGTATTTT. Its translation: CASRLQGYSTDTQYF.

Here the CDR3 reads CASSQENLAGGRSSYEQYF. CDR3 in DNA: TGCGCCAGCAGCCAAGAGAACCTAGCGGGGGGGAGGAGCTCCTACGAGCAGTACTTC. The V and J genes are TRBV4-1 and TRBJ2-5; TRBD2 matches at 12 bases. TRBJ2-7 matches the DNA end more closely, so the J call is doubtful. This CDR3 has 19 amino acids. Germline CDR1 MGHRA, CDR2 YSYEKL.

The genes are TRBV28 and TRBJ1-4, with TRBD1 matching over 10 bases. This CDR3 contains 15 residues. V lost 3 bases to trimming and J lost 8 bases; unmatched junction nucleotides: 6. From germline, CDR1 is MDHEN and CDR2 SYDVKM. CDR3 sequence: CASSFSGTGVEKLFF. The CDR3 region has the DNA TGTGCCAGCAGTTTCTCCGGGACAGGGGTAGAAAAACTGTTTTTT. The variable domain in full, completed from reference TRBV28 and TRBJ1-4, reads DVKVTQSSRYLVKRTGEKVFLECVQDMDHENMFWYRQDPGLGLRLIYFSYDVKMKEKGDIPEGYSVSREKKERFSLILESASTNQTSMYLCASSFSGTGVEKLFFGSGTQLSVL.

This chain joins TRBV28 and TRBJ1-2; TRBD1 might be the D (5 bases). The CDR3 length is 14 residues. Trimming left V 3 bases short and J 3 bases short, with 11 bases between. Germline-derived CDR1 and CDR2 are MDHEN and SYDVKM. For the CDR3, the DNA is TGTGCCAGCAGTTTTGGGGGGGACGACTATGGCTACACCTTC. It encodes CASSFGGDDYGYTF.

The chain carries TRBV29-1 and TRBJ2-7; possibly TRBD1 for D (5 bases). This CDR3 is built from 15 residues. V was trimmed by 6 bases and J by 1 base, leaving 19 bases between them. Germline loops: CDR1 SQVTM, CDR2 ANQGSEA. CDR3 in amino acids: CSVQRGPGSSYEQYF. DNA of the CDR3: TGCAGCGTCCAAAGGGGCCCAGGGTCATCCTACGAGCAGTACTTC.

The sample holds one count of this clone. The rearrangement uses TRBV19 and TRBJ1-6, with 9 bases identical to TRBD1. Germline CDR1 reads LNHDA; CDR2 reads SQIVND (reference sequence). The CDR3 is made up of 16 amino acids. V lost 0 bases and J lost 10; bases outside the gene matches: 7. This CDR3 is CASSIDGGQGWSPLHF. For the CDR3, the DNA is TGTGCCAGTAGTATAGATGGCGGACAGGGGTGGTCACCCCTCCACTTT.

The genes are TRBV9 and TRBJ1-1; 7 bases are a match to TRBD1. J was trimmed by 4 bases and V by 3 bases; bases with no gene match: 12. The CDR3 runs 16 residues. Per germline, CDR1 SGDLS and CDR2 YYNGEE. CDR3 residues: CASSALGRGPFTEAFF. The CDR3 coding sequence is TGTGCCAGCAGCGCCCTAGGAAGGGGGCCGTTCACTGAAGCTTTCTTT.

This clone was seen only once. The J gene is TRBJ2-3, the V gene TRBV11-2; D unresolved. This CDR3 region has 16 residues. Trimming took off 1 base at V and 3 bases at J, with 14 bases between the two ends. Germline CDR1 SGHAT, CDR2 FQNNGV. The CDR3, as DNA: TGTGCCAGCAGCTTAGGGGCCAAGGCTTCGACAGATACGCAGTATTTT. Protein sequence: CASSLGAKASTDTQYF.

CDR3 amino acids: CASSLAQGALTEAFF. CDR3 bases: TGCGCCAGCAGCTTGGCCCAGGGGGCGCTCACTGAAGCTTTCTTT. The genes are TRBV5-1 and TRBJ1-1; 8 bases align to TRBD1. Germline CDR1 is SGHRS and CDR2 is YFSETQ. The CDR3 consists of 15 residues. The V gene end was trimmed by 0 bases and the J gene end by 4 bases; junction bases not matched to a gene: 5.

The chain uses TRBV28 and TRBJ2-7; maybe TRBD1 (5 bases). Between the trimmed V and J ends, which lost 5 bases and 2 bases, there was a span of 13 bases. This CDR3 spans 14 amino acids. Germline V gives CDR1 MDHEN, CDR2 SYDVKM. DNA for the CDR3: TGTGCCAGCAGTCCCTCGGCAGGGACCTACGAGCAGTACTTC. Translated, it gives CASSPSAGTYEQYF.

V is TRBV27 and J is TRBJ2-5; TRBD2 matches 12 bases. The CDR3 covers 15 residues. With 7 bases clipped from V and 4 bases from J, the junction kept 7 bases outside the gene matches. CDR1 and CDR2 from the germline V gene are MNHEY and SMNVEV (reference sequence). The CDR3 region has the DNA TGTGCCAGCAAAGTACTAGCGGGAGGTGGAGAGACCCAGTACTTC. Translated: CASKVLAGGGETQYF.